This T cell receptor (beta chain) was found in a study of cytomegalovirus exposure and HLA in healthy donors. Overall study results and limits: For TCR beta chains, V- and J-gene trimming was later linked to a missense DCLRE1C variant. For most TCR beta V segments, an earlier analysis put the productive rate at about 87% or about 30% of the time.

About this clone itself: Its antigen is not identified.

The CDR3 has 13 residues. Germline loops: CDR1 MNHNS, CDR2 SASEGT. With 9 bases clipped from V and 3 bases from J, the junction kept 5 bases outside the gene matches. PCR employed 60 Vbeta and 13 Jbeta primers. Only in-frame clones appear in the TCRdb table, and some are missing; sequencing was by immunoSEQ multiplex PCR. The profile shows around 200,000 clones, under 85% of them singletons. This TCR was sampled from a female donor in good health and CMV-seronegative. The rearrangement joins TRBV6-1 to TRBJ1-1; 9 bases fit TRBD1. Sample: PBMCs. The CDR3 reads CARSDRGHTEAFF. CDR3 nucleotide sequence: TGTGCCAGATCGGACAGGGGACACACTGAAGCTTTCTTT.